The 10 T cell receptor beta chains in this list originate from one sample, sequenced in a study of T cell responses to AZD1222 COVID-19 vaccine. The method was immunoSEQ multiplex PCR; TCRdb's version includes in-frame clones alone and lacks a portion of them. The repertoire holds roughly 150,000 clones, with about nine tenths as singletons. The sample was peripheral blood, taken on day 0 of AZD1222 vaccination. The receptors here all came from an adult in good health.

The chain carries TRBV20-1 and TRBJ1-2, with D possibly being TRBD1 (5 bases). From germline, CDR1 is DFQATT and CDR2 SNEGSKA (reference sequence). The CDR3 loop spans 11 amino acids. Trimming left V 6 bases short and J 8 bases short, with 13 bases between. The DNA for the CDR3 is TGCAGTGCCCAGGACACGCACGGCTACACCTTC. Translation: CSAQDTHGYTF.

J is TRBJ1-5 and V is TRBV19; 10 bases map to TRBD1. Germline loops: CDR1 LNHDA, CDR2 SQIVND (reference sequence). J was trimmed by 11 bases and V by 7 bases; bases with no gene match: 11. There are 14 residues in the CDR3. The CDR3 DNA sequence: TGTGCCAGTATTAGGGGGACAGGGGAAAAGGCCCAGCATTTT. Protein product: CASIRGTGEKAQHF.

CDR3 protein: CASSSPRDRYSPLHF. As DNA, the CDR3 is TGTGCCAGCAGCTCCCCCCGGGACAGGTATTCACCCCTCCACTTT. The chain has TRBV11-2 and TRBJ1-6, with TRBD1 identical over 8 bases. The trim removed 4 bases at V and 8 bases at J, leaving 7 bases unmatched. The CDR3 runs 15 residues. In germline, CDR1 is SGHAT, CDR2 FQNNGV.

V is TRBV12-5 and J is TRBJ2-5; D unclear. Germline CDR1 reads LGHNT; CDR2 reads FRNRAP. V dropped 7 bases and J dropped 1 base, with 19 bases sitting between them. The CDR3 extends over 16 amino acids. The CDR3 sequence: CASANLLRGLQETQYF. The CDR3 bases are TGTGCTAGTGCTAATTTGCTAAGAGGCCTCCAAGAGACCCAGTACTTC.

The V call is TRBV7-2, the J call TRBJ2-2; no reliable D call. The CDR3 extends over 12 amino acids. The V gene's germline CDR1 is SGHTA and CDR2 FQGNSA. Trimming removed 5 bases at V and 6 bases at J, with 7 bases between. In DNA, the CDR3 is TGTGCCAGCAGCCTGGGATCCGGGGAGCTGTTTTTT. It codes for CASSLGSGELFF. Full variable domain (outside the CDR3, taken from reference TRBV7-2 and TRBJ2-2): GAGVSQSPSNKVTEKGKDVELRCDPISGHTALYWYRQSLGQGLEFLIYFQGNSAPDKSGLPSDRFSAERTGGSVSTLTIQRTQQEDSAVYLCASSLGSGELFFGEGSRLTVL.

The chain carries TRBV12-3 or TRBV12-4 and TRBJ1-1; D gene unclear. The CDR3 is made up of 13 amino acids. Trimming removed 8 bases at V and 0 bases at J, with 10 bases between. The DNA of the CDR3 is TGTGCCAGCGACGGTCCGTTGAACACTGAAGCTTTCTTT. Translated: CASDGPLNTEAFF.

J is TRBJ1-1 and V is TRBV28, with TRBD1 matching over 8 bases. The CDR3 consists of 14 residues. Germline loops: CDR1 MDHEN, CDR2 SYDVKM. The junction had 8 bases not matched to a gene; V was cut back by 7 bases and J by 4 bases. CDR3: CASTPDRASTEAFF. CDR3 nucleotides: TGTGCCAGCACCCCGGACAGGGCGAGCACTGAAGCTTTCTTT.

The chain is built from TRBV19 and TRBJ1-5, with TRBD1 as a possible D gene (5 bases). V was pared by 7 bases and J by 3 bases, with 28 bases between. The CDR3 length is 19 residues. Germline loops: CDR1 LNHDA, CDR2 SQIVND (reference sequence). As DNA, the CDR3 is TGTGCCAGTACTTACAGAAGGGATCCTTGGACACCGAACAATCAGCCCCAGCATTTT. Translation gives CASTYRRDPWTPNNQPQHF.

V usage is TRBV4-1 and J usage is TRBJ2-3; no reliable D call. Deletions cut 7 bases from V and 0 bases from J, with 14 bases between. The CDR3 has 15 amino acids. The germline gives CDR1 MGHRA, CDR2 YSYEKL. CDR3 DNA: TGCGCCAGCACCCCGGGCGGCGGCAGCACAGATACGCAGTATTTT. Translated: CASTPGGGSTDTQYF.

The gene calls are TRBV4-3 and TRBJ2-6, with D possibly matching TRBD1 (5 bases). The CDR3 contains 16 residues. Germline CDR1 reads LGHNA; CDR2 reads YSLEER. The V and J ends lost 0 bases and 1 base respectively, with 7 bases between them. The CDR3 loop is CASSQDGASGANVLTF. CDR3 in DNA: TGCGCCAGCAGCCAAGATGGGGCGTCTGGGGCCAACGTCCTGACTTTC.